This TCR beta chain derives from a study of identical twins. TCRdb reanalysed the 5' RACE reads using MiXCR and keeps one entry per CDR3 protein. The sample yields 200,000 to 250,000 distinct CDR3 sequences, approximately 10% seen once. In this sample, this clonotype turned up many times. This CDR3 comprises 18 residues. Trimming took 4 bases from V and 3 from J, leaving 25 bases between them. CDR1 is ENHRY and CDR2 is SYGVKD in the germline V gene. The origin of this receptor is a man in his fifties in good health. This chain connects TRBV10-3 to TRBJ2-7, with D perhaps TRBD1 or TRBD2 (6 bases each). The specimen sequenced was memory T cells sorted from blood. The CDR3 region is CAISGRGTKGLGNYEQYF. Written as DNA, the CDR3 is TGTGCCATCAGTGGACGGGGGACAAAGGGTTTAGGGAACTACGAGCAGTACTTC.